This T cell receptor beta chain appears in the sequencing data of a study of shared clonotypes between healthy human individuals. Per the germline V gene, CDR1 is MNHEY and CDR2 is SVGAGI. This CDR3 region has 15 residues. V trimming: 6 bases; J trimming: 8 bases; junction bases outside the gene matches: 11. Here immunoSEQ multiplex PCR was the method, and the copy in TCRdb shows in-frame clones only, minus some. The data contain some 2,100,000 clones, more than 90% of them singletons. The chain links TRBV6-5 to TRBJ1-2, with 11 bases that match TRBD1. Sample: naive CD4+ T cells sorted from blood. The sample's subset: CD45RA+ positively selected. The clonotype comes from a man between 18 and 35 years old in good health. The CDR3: CASSARGQGAQGYTF. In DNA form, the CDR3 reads TGTGCCAGCAGCGCCAGAGGACAGGGGGCGCAGGGCTACACCTTC.